The 24 T cell receptor beta chains below all came from one sample that was sequenced in a study of shared clonotypes between healthy human individuals. TCRdb's copy holds only in-frame clones and misses some; the assay was immunoSEQ multiplex PCR. This sample has nearly 500,000 clones, with around 78% found just once. The sample taken for sequencing was PBMCs. Receptors were obtained from a woman between 40 and 50 years old in good health. Some clones in this sample may be carry-over from other donors' samples.

Of note for this clone: The sample has other DNA sequences that encode this CDR3 too. The chain combines TRBV27 with TRBJ1-1; possible D gene TRBD1, 6 bases. Germline V gene lookup returns CDR1 MNHEY and CDR2 SMNVEV (reference sequence). The CDR3 sequence is 14 residues long. The germline V and J ends were trimmed by 6 bases and 2 bases, with 13 bases remaining between them. In nucleotides, the CDR3 is TGTGCCAGCAGACAGGGACGGACCAACACTGAAGCTTTCTTT. Protein product: CASRQGRTNTEAFF.

This clone was recorded only once. The gene calls are TRBV12-5 and TRBJ1-1, with 8 bases matching TRBD1. CDR3 length: 16 residues. Trimming cost V 0 bases and J 0 bases; bases outside gene matches: 3. Germline lookup yields CDR1 LGHNT and CDR2 FRNRAP. DNA for the CDR3: TGTGCTAGTGGTTTGGTGGGGACAGGTATGAACACTGAAGCTTTCTTT. Protein: CASGLVGTGMNTEAFF.

J is TRBJ2-1 and V is TRBV18; TRBD2 aligns across 12 bases. The CDR3 is 15 residues long. V trimming: 6 bases; J trimming: 3 bases; junction bases outside the gene matches: 3. The germline V gene encodes CDR1 KGHSH and CDR2 LQKENI. The CDR3 reads CASSPTSGSYNEQFF. In DNA, the CDR3 is TGTGCCAGCTCCCCGACTAGCGGGAGCTACAATGAGCAGTTCTTC.

The J gene is TRBJ1-3, the V gene TRBV19, with unresolved D. CDR3 length: 15 amino acids. The germline V gene encodes CDR1 LNHDA and CDR2 SQIVND (reference sequence). Deletions cut 8 bases from V and 3 bases from J, with 17 bases between. The CDR3 region has the DNA TGTGCCAGTGGACCATCACAGTTCAGTGGAAACACCATATATTTT. It codes for CASGPSQFSGNTIYF.

In this sample, this clone turned up once. The chain is built from TRBV7-3 and TRBJ2-5; the match to TRBD1 covers 7 bases. The J call may be in error: the DNA end matches TRBJ2-7 better. Per germline, CDR1 SGHTA and CDR2 FQGTGA. The CDR3 sequence is 14 residues long. The CDR3 is CASSPGTAPYEQYF. The CDR3 DNA is TGTGCCAGCAGCCCCGGGACAGCGCCCTACGAGCAGTACTTC.

The rearrangement uses TRBV6-6 and TRBJ1-1; possibly TRBD1 for D (5 bases). The CDR3 contains 13 residues. The germline V and J ends were trimmed by 6 bases and 7 bases, with 15 bases remaining between them. Germline V gene data show CDR1 as MNHNY and CDR2 as SVGAGI (reference sequence). The CDR3 sequence is CASSIMDKDEAFF. CDR3 DNA: TGTGCCAGCAGCATCATGGACAAAGATGAAGCTTTCTTT.

This clone was found many times. The same CDR3 also results from other DNA sequences found in this sample. V gene TRBV30 combines with J gene TRBJ2-5; 10 bases are a match to TRBD2. The V segment lost 2 bases and the J segment 4 bases; nucleotides outside the gene matches: 1. CDR1 and CDR2 (germline): GTSNPN, SVGIG (reference sequence). CDR3 length: 13 amino acids. CDR3: CAWSRLAGETQYF. CDR3 DNA: TGTGCCTGGAGTCGACTAGCGGGAGAGACCCAGTACTTC. The full variable domain, rest sourced from reference TRBV30 and TRBJ2-5, is SQTIHQWPATLVQPVGSPLSLECTVEGTSNPNLYWYRQAAGRGLQLLFYSVGIGQISSEVPQNLSASRPQDRQFILSSKKLLLSDSGFYLCAWSRLAGETQYFGPGTRLLVL.

The CDR3 sequence: CASSESFGSIHYEQYF. The CDR3 nucleotides read TGCGCCAGCAGTGAGTCATTTGGTAGCATACACTACGAGCAGTACTTC. The chain links TRBV10-2 to TRBJ2-7; D is uncertain. CDR3 length: 16 residues. Germline V gene data show CDR1 as WSHSY and CDR2 as SAAADI. Trimming cost V 0 bases and J 3 bases, with 15 bases left between them.

V and J are TRBV30 and TRBJ2-1; 11 bases map to TRBD2. Germline lookup yields CDR1 GTSNPN and CDR2 SVGIG (reference sequence). J gave up 5 bases and V 0 bases, and 3 bases lay outside the gene matches. This CDR3 contains 15 residues. The CDR3 sequence: CAWSVQTSGNNEQFF. DNA of the CDR3: TGTGCCTGGAGTGTACAGACTAGCGGGAACAATGAGCAGTTCTTC.

V gene TRBV10-1 combines with J gene TRBJ2-1; D remains ambiguous. Germline loops: CDR1 WNHNN, CDR2 SYGVQD (reference sequence). This CDR3 contains 13 residues. V lost 6 bases to trimming and J lost 7 bases, with 13 bases between them. The CDR3 DNA reads TGCGCCAGCAGCCTCGGCCCACGGAATGAGCAGTTCTTC. As protein: CASSLGPRNEQFF.

This clone was recorded at least ten times. Other DNA sequences in the same sample also yield this CDR3. The chain's CDR3 is CASSYSGGSSPLHF. The CDR3 coding sequence is TGTGCCAGCAGTTACTCGGGGGGCTCTTCACCCCTCCACTTT. The chain employs TRBV6-5 and TRBJ1-6; a weak D match, TRBD1 (6 bases). The CDR3 has 14 amino acids. The germline V gene has CDR1 MNHEY and CDR2 SVGAGI. V lost 0 bases and J 9 bases, leaving 9 bases between the germline ends.

The chain couples TRBV25-1 to TRBJ2-3, with D perhaps TRBD2 (5 bases). From germline, CDR1 is MGHDK and CDR2 SYGVNS. The V end was cut by 7 bases, the J end by 0 bases, with 14 bases between. The CDR3 consists of 15 residues. The CDR3 reads CASTDSDSSTDTQYF. CDR3 sequence (DNA): TGTGCCAGCACTGATAGCGACTCTAGCACAGATACGCAGTATTTT.

CDR3 sequence reads: CASSRTLQGINTEAFF. The CDR3 DNA follows: TGTGCCAGCAGCCGGACCCTACAGGGGATTAACACTGAAGCTTTCTTT. This chain joins TRBV5-6 and TRBJ1-1; 7 bases match TRBD1. Germline V gene data show CDR1 as SGHDT and CDR2 as YYEEEE. There are 16 residues in the CDR3. Germline trimming cut 4 bases from V and 2 bases from J; bases unmatched to any gene: 11.

This clone was counted a few times. CDR3 amino acids: CASSEAGLASTGELFF. The DNA of the CDR3 is TGTGCCAGCAGTGAAGCCGGACTAGCGTCCACCGGGGAGCTGTTTTTT. V is TRBV6-1 and J is TRBJ2-2; the match to TRBD2 covers 9 bases. CDR3 length: 16 residues. CDR1 MNHNS and CDR2 SASEGT come from the germline V gene. The trim removed 0 bases at V and 4 bases at J, leaving 3 bases unmatched.

This clone was observed a handful of times. This chain uses TRBV7-9 with TRBJ2-5; 12 bases map to TRBD2. V lost 5 bases and J lost 3; bases outside the gene matches: 16. CDR3 length: 19 amino acids. Germline V gene lookup returns CDR1 SEHNR and CDR2 FQNEAQ (reference sequence). In DNA form, the CDR3 reads TGTGCCAGCAGCCCCGCCCGGGTACTAGCGGGAGGTCGAGAAGAGACCCAGTACTTC. This encodes CASSPARVLAGGREETQYF.

Notes on this clone: A far larger clone is one base from this, pointing to a likely read error. CDR3 in amino acids: CASRSGQGATYKQYF. DNA for the CDR3: TGTGCCAGCAGAAGTGGACAGGGGGCTACCTACAAGCAGTACTTC. J is TRBJ2-7 and V is TRBV5-4, with TRBD1 identical over 11 bases. Germline V gives CDR1 SGHNT, CDR2 YYREEE (reference sequence). This CDR3 is 15 amino acids long.

This clone was counted ten times or more. This chain connects TRBV4-1 to TRBJ2-4, with D unclear. The CDR3 loop spans 17 amino acids. V was shortened by 0 bases and J by 1 base, with 13 bases between the two germline ends. Germline CDR1 reads MGHRA; CDR2 reads YSYEKL. The CDR3 DNA follows: TGCGCCAGCAGCCAAGATCGGGCGACACGGGCCAAAAACATTCAGTACTTC. Its translation: CASSQDRATRAKNIQYF.

This clone was recorded once. This chain connects TRBV6-1 to TRBJ2-1; a weak D match, TRBD2 (6 bases). The germline V gene has CDR1 MNHNS and CDR2 SASEGT. Trimming shortened V by 2 bases and J by 4 bases, and 12 bases separated the two germline ends. CDR3 length: 15 amino acids. The CDR3 nucleotides are TGTGCCAGCAGTGAATATCCGGGGACTTACAATGAGCAGTTCTTC. It codes for CASSEYPGTYNEQFF.

In DNA, the CDR3 is TGTGCCAGTAGTATCGCACAGGGTAATGAAAAACTGTTTTTT. Translation gives CASSIAQGNEKLFF. This rearrangement joins TRBV19 to TRBJ1-4, with TRBD1 as a possible D gene (6 bases). The CDR3 has 14 amino acids. The germline V gene has CDR1 LNHDA and CDR2 SQIVND (reference sequence). Deletions cut 3 bases from V and 4 bases from J, with 9 bases between.

V gene TRBV28 combines with J gene TRBJ2-3, with D uncertain. Germline CDR1 and CDR2: MDHEN and SYDVKM. The CDR3 is 12 residues long. V was pared by 6 bases and J by 2 bases, with 6 bases between. The CDR3 here is CASSIITDTQYF. CDR3 in DNA: TGTGCCAGCAGCATCATCACAGATACGCAGTATTTT. Using reference TRBV28 and TRBJ2-3 for the parts outside the CDR3, the full variable domain is DVKVTQSSRYLVKRTGEKVFLECVQDMDHENMFWYRQDPGLGLRLIYFSYDVKMKEKGDIPEGYSVSREKKERFSLILESASTNQTSMYLCASSIITDTQYFGPGTRLTVL.

V is TRBV10-3 and J is TRBJ1-2; D gene ambiguous. CDR1 is ENHRY and CDR2 is SYGVKD in the germline V gene. Trimming cost V 6 bases and J 6 bases, with 14 bases left between them. The CDR3 is 13 residues long. As DNA, the CDR3 is TGTGCCATCAGGTCAACGGAACGCGATGGCTACACCTTC. It yields the protein CAIRSTERDGYTF.

Regarding this clone: This sequence may be a read error, since a much larger clone differs from it by one base. This sequence joins TRBV10-3 and TRBJ2-5, with 10 bases identical to TRBD1. The CDR3 totals 13 residues. Germline V gene sequence: CDR1 ENHRY, CDR2 SYGVKD. CDR3 amino acids: CAVRDRGQETQYF. The CDR3 DNA is TGTGCCGTCAGGGACAGGGGACAAGAGACCCAGTACTTC.

This clone has just one count. The chain links TRBV7-9 to TRBJ1-3; D not certain. Trimming shortened V by 5 bases and J by 2 bases, and 7 bases separated the two germline ends. Looked up from germline, CDR1 is SEHNR and CDR2 is FQNEAQ (reference sequence). The CDR3 loop spans 13 amino acids. The CDR3 sequence is CASSPTPGNTIYF. DNA of the CDR3: TGTGCCAGCAGCCCCACCCCTGGAAACACCATATATTTT.

This clone occurred once. The gene calls are TRBV28 and TRBJ2-7, with D perhaps assigned TRBD1 or TRBD2 (5 bases each). Germline-derived CDR1 and CDR2 are MDHEN and SYDVKM. CDR3 length: 14 residues. V was pared by 4 bases and J by 7 bases, with 17 bases between. CDR3 in amino acids: CASSSSQGRGEQYF. Here the CDR3 DNA reads TGTGCCAGCAGTTCCTCCCAGGGACGGGGTGAGCAGTACTTC.